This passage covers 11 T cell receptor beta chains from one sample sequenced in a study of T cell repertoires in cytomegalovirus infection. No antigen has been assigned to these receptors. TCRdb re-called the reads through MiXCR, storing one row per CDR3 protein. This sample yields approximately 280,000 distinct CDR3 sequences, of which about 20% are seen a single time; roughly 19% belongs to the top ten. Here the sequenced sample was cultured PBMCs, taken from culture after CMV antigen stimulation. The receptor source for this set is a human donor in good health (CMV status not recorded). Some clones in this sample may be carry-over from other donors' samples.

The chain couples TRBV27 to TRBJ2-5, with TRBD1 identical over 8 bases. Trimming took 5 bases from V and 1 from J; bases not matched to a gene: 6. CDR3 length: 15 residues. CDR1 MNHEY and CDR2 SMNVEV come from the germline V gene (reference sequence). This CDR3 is CASSNNGQGQETQYF. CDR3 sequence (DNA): TGTGCCAGCAGTAACAATGGACAGGGCCAAGAGACCCAGTACTTC.

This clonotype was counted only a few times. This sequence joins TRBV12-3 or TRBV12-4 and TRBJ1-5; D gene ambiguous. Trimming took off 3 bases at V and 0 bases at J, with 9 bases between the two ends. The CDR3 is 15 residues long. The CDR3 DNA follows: TGTGCCAGCAGTTTCCGGAGAAATAGCAATCAGCCCCAGCATTTT. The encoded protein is CASSFRRNSNQPQHF.

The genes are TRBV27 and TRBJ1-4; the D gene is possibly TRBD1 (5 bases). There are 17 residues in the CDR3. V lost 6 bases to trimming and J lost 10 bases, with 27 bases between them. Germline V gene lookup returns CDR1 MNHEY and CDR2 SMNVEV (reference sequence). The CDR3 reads CASSPFEGPRGAGKLFF. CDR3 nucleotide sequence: TGTGCCAGCAGCCCGTTTGAGGGACCCCGAGGAGCTGGAAAACTGTTTTTT.

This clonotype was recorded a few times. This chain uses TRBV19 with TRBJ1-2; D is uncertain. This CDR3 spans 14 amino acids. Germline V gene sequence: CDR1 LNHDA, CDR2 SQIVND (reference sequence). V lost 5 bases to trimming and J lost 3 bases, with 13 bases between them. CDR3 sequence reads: CASSGWQRDYGYTF. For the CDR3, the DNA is TGTGCCAGTAGTGGTTGGCAGCGAGACTATGGCTACACCTTC.

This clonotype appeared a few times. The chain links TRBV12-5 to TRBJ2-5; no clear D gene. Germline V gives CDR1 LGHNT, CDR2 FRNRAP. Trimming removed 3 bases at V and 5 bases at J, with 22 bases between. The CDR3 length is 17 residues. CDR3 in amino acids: CASGFNPSGVLGETQYF. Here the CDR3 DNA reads TGTGCTAGTGGTTTCAACCCTAGTGGAGTCCTTGGGGAGACCCAGTACTTC.

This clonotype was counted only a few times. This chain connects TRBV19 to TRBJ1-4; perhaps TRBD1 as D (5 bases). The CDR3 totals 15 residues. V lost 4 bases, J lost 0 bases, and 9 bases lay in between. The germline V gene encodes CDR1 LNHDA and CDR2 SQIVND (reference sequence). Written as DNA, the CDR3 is TGTGCCAGTAGTACCGAGACAGCAACTAATGAAAAACTGTTTTTT. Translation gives CASSTETATNEKLFF.

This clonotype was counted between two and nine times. As DNA, the CDR3 is TGTGCCAGCAGCTCTAGCGGGAACCAGCAGTTCTTC. Its protein is CASSSSGNQQFF. The V gene is TRBV11-3, the J gene TRBJ2-1; 9 bases match TRBD2. Germline loops: CDR1 SGHNT, CDR2 YENEEA. J was trimmed by 11 bases and V by 4 bases; bases with no gene match: 3. The CDR3 consists of 12 residues.

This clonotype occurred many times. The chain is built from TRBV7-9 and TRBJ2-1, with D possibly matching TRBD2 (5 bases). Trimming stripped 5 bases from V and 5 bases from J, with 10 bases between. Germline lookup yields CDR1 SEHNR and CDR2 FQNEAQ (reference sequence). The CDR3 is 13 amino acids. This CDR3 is CASSSRGDNEQFF. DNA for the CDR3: TGTGCCAGCAGCAGCCGGGGAGACAATGAGCAGTTCTTC.

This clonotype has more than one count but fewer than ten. The chain's CDR3 is CASSDILRDLGNEQFF. As DNA, the CDR3 is TGCGCCAGCAGCGACATCTTGCGGGATTTGGGCAATGAGCAGTTCTTC. V gene TRBV5-1 combines with J gene TRBJ2-1; D may be TRBD2 (6 bases). This CDR3 has 16 residues. With 4 bases removed from V and 6 bases from J, the gap between germline ends came to 20 bases. CDR1 is SGHRS, CDR2 YFSETQ, per germline.

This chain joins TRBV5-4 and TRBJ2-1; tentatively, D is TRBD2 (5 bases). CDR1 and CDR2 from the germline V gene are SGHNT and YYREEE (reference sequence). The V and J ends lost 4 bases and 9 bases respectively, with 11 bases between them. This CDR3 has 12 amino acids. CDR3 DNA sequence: TGTGCCAGCAGCCGAGGAGGAGCTGAGCAGTTCTTC. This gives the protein CASSRGGAEQFF.

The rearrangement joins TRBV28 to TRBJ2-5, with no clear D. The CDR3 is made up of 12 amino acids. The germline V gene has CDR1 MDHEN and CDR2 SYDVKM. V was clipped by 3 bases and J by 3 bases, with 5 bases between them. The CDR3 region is CASSFGKETQYF. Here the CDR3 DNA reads TGTGCCAGCAGTTTTGGGAAAGAGACCCAGTACTTC.